These 5 T cell receptor beta chains were sequenced from one sample in a study of T cells expressing NK-cell markers. From the 5' RACE reads, TCRdb lists one entry per CDR3 protein and no DNA. The sample totals 400,000 or so distinct CDR3 sequences. Sample: blood T cells: a sorted CD56 or NKG2C T cell subset, CD4+ or CD8+ T cells, or bulk PBMC T cells (not recorded which). These receptor sequences come from a woman aged 50 to 60 in good health.

The V and J genes are TRBV29-1 and TRBJ2-5; with no DNA, the TCRdb D assignment of TRBD2 cannot be verified. CDR1 is SQVTM, CDR2 ANQGSEA, per germline. This CDR3 is 13 amino acids long. The CDR3 protein is CSVRTSGSETQYF.

The V and J genes are TRBV20-1 and TRBJ2-3; TCRdb lists TRBD2, though no DNA is available to test this call. The CDR3 covers 16 residues. Germline V gives CDR1 DFQATT, CDR2 SNEGSKA (reference sequence). Here the CDR3 reads CSARRTSGTEADTQYF.

The gene calls are TRBV10-3 and TRBJ1-1. This CDR3 spans 13 amino acids. Germline lookup yields CDR1 ENHRY and CDR2 SYGVKD. The CDR3 region is CASQGHWNTEAFF.

The CDR3: CASIQRGLAGVTVRGNEQFF. V usage is TRBV12-3 or TRBV12-4 and J usage is TRBJ2-1; TCRdb names TRBD2, which stays unverified in the absence of DNA. This CDR3 is 20 amino acids long.

The chain uses TRBV20-1 and TRBJ2-5. The CDR3 runs to 15 residues. CDR1 is DFQATT, CDR2 SNEGSKA, per germline (reference sequence). This CDR3 reads CSARASDRRVETQYF.